The clone carrying this T cell receptor beta chain was found a few times. The antigen is undetermined. The sample belongs to a study of T cell responses to AZD1222 COVID-19 vaccine. Regarding the study as a whole: Possibly, clonal diversity was underestimated; donors were largely white British and included more females.

Per the germline V gene, CDR1 is MNHNY and CDR2 is SVGAGI (reference sequence). The CDR3 length is 14 residues. With 6 bases clipped from V and 5 bases from J, the junction kept 7 bases outside the gene matches. The protocol was immunoSEQ multiplex PCR, while the TCRdb copy is restricted to in-frame clones and leaves out a portion. This sample has some 170,000 clones; approximately 95% occur once, and the top ten carry around 0.98%. The gene calls are TRBV6-6 and TRBJ1-2, with 9 positions matching TRBD1. This sequence was found in an adult who received the MenACWY meningococcal vaccine as a control. The sequenced sample was peripheral blood, obtained 28 days after the second dose of the MenACWY control vaccine. In DNA form, the CDR3 reads TGTGCCAGCAGCCAGGGACAGGGCGGATATGGCTACACCTTC. Its protein product is CASSQGQGGYGYTF.